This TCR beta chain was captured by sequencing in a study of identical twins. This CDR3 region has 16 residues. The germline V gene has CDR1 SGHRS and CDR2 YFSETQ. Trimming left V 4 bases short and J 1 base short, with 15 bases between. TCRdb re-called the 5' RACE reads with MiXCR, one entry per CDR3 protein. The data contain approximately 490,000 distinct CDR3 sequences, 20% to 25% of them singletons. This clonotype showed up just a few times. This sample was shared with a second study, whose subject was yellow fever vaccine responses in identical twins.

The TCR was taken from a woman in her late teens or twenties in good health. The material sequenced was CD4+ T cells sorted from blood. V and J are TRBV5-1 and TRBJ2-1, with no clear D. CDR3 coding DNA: TGCGCCAGCAGCCTACTCGGCCCCGGGTCCTACAATGAGCAGTTCTTC. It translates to CASSLLGPGSYNEQFF.